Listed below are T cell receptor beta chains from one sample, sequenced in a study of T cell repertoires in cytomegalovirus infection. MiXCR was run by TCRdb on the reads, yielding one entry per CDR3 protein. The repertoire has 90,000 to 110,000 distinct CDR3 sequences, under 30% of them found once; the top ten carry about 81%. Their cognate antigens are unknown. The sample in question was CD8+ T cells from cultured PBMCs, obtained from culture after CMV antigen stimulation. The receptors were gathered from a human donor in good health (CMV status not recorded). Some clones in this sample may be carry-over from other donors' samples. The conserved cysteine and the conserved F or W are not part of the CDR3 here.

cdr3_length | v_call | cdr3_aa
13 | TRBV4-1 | ASSQERDSYNEQF
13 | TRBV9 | ASSVGTGPNTEAF
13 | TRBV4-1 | ASSQHDRGGYGYT
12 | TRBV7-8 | ASSPGQGNYGYT
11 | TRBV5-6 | ASSLAEMRGAF
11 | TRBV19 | ASSLGGRDTQY
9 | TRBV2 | ASKWDNEQF
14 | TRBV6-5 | ASSLMGGGTGGELF
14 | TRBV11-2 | ASSWDTLSSYNEQF
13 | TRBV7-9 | ASTIIRQDQETQY
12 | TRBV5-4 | ASSNRGYNSPLH
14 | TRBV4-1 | ASSPGLAGDPDEQY
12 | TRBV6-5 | ASSFQDWRGPQH
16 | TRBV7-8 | ASSGTAPSGGAQETQY
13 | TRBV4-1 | ASSQQSDSNQPQH
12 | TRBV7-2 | ASSGGTGGYEQY
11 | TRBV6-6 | ASSYSSANEQF
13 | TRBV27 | ASSRDRGFRETQY
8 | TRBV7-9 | ASSQNEQF
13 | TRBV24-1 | ATSDSGWLENEQF
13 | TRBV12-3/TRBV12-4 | ASQVSGASNQPQH
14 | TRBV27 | ASSKGQAESSYEQY
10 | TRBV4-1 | ASSQHNNEQF
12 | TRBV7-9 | ASTLRGLDGELF
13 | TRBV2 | ASSDSGDGSYEQY
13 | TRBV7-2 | ASSRGGQSTDTQY
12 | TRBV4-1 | ASSQAAVAGELF
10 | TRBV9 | ASSVMSGGYT
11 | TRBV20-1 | SARTQQAQTQY
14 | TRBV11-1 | ASSWSGTLNTGELF
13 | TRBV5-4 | ASSSTTGYTGELF
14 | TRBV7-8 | ASSVRTSVSYNEQF
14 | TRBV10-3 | AISESAGGDTDTQY
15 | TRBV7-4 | ASSFGEGAFDTGELF
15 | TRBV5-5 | ASSLRTSGGVYNEQF
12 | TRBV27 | ASSAWGRDQPQH
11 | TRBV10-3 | AISESEAGELF
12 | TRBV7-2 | ASSTQTGTSGQF
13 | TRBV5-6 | ASSPRGPGTGELF
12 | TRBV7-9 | ASSLSDVDQPQH
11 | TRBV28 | ASSPQGYTEAF
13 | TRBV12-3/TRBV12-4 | ASSLSRLHQETQY
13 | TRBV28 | ASSLRGTSGTEAF
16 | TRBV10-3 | AISLQDAAETRTDTQY
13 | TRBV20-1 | SAIRDSGDPYEQY
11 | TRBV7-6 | ASSRLTGDGYT
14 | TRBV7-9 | ASSSGLNFNTGELF